These T cell receptor beta chains were read from a single sample in a study of T cell repertoires in cytomegalovirus infection. TCRdb reprocessed the reads via MiXCR and lists one record per CDR3 protein. The table shows fewer than 300,000 distinct CDR3 sequences, with roughly 23% occurring only once. The sample was PBMCs. The source of these receptors is a human donor in good health (CMV status not recorded). Some clones in this sample may be carry-over from other donors' samples. Both conserved end residues are part of each CDR3. A D gene is named only where the DNA matches it firmly. Clone size, where shown, is once, few, many, or a class for clones that have expanded.

clone size,J gene,V gene,D gene,CDR3 protein,CDR3 DNA
few,TRBJ2-1,TRBV20-1,.,CSASVRNEQFF,TGCAGTGCTAGTGTGCGGAATGAGCAGTTCTTC
.,TRBJ2-1,TRBV2,TRBD2,CASSEVRTSGNEQFF,TGTGCCAGCAGTGAAGTGAGGACTAGCGGCAATGAGCAGTTCTTC
many,TRBJ2-1,TRBV6-2/TRBV6-3,.,CASSFVGDNEQFF,TGTGCCAGCAGTTTTGTAGGAGACAATGAGCAGTTCTTC
.,TRBJ1-6,TRBV10-2,.,CASSQGRTINSPLHF,TGCGCCAGCAGCCAGGGAAGGACGATTAATTCACCCCTCCACTTT
many,TRBJ2-7,TRBV7-9,.,CASSLQDPLYEQYF,TGTGCCAGCAGCTTACAGGACCCCCTCTACGAGCAGTACTTC
.,TRBJ2-7,TRBV6-2/TRBV6-3,TRBD2,CASSYSQREARLEQYF,TGTGCCAGCAGTTACTCCCAGCGGGAGGCCCGCCTCGAGCAGTACTTC
.,TRBJ2-3,TRBV7-9,.,CASSVGRFLTDTQYF,TGTGCCAGCAGCGTGGGGAGATTCCTCACAGATACGCAGTATTTT
many,TRBJ2-2,TRBV7-2,.,CASSSRVTGELFF,TGTGCCAGCAGCTCCAGGGTCACCGGGGAGCTGTTTTTT
many,TRBJ2-1,TRBV28,.,CASSYLIEYNEQFF,TGTGCCAGCAGTTATCTGATAGAGTACAATGAGCAGTTCTTC
few,TRBJ2-7,TRBV6-5,.,CASSYSSAYSYEQYF,TGTGCCAGCAGTTACTCGAGTGCATACTCCTACGAGCAGTACTTC
.,TRBJ1-1,TRBV7-4,.,CASSVTGTDTEAFF,TGTGCCAGCAGCGTAACAGGGACCGACACTGAAGCTTTCTTT
few,TRBJ1-4,TRBV7-9,.,CASSPAITNEKLFF,TGTGCCAGCAGCCCAGCAATAACTAATGAAAAACTGTTTTTT
few,TRBJ2-5,TRBV5-1,TRBD1,CASAFGQGAETQYF,TGCGCCAGCGCATTCGGCCAGGGGGCAGAGACCCAGTACTTC
.,TRBJ1-2,TRBV29-1,.,CSVVNRRGGYTF,TGCAGCGTTGTCAACAGGAGGGGCGGCTACACCTTC
few,TRBJ2-1,TRBV10-3,.,CAARAYSPVSSYNEQFF,TGTGCCGCCCGGGCGTACTCACCCGTGAGCTCCTACAATGAGCAGTTCTTC
.,TRBJ2-1,TRBV11-2,TRBD1,CASSLWGNRGNNEQFF,TGTGCCAGCAGCTTATGGGGGAACAGGGGGAACAATGAGCAGTTCTTC
many,TRBJ1-4,TRBV7-2,.,CASSSQGGTNEKLFF,TGTGCCAGCAGCTCCCAGGGAGGAACTAATGAAAAACTGTTTTTT
.,TRBJ1-5,TRBV6-5,TRBD1,CASSGEGAQPQHF,TGTGCCAGCAGTGGGGAGGGGGCTCAGCCCCAGCATTTT
many,TRBJ2-1,TRBV28,TRBD1,CASSLPPGQGTWYNEQFF,TGTGCCAGCAGTTTACCCCCAGGACAGGGAACGTGGTACAATGAGCAGTTCTTC
.,TRBJ2-7,TRBV10-3,TRBD1,CAISGQGNYEQYF,TGTGCCATCAGTGGACAGGGTAACTACGAGCAGTACTTC
.,TRBJ2-5,TRBV29-1,TRBD2,CSIIAGSQTQYF,TGCAGCATAATAGCGGGAAGTCAGACCCAGTACTTC
many,TRBJ2-7,TRBV7-2,TRBD2,CASSPGAGYYEQYF,TGTGCCAGCAGCCCAGGAGCGGGATATTACGAGCAGTACTTC
many,TRBJ2-7,TRBV7-9,TRBD1,CASSLGTGHEQYF,TGTGCCAGCAGCCTGGGGACAGGTCACGAGCAGTACTTC
.,TRBJ1-3,TRBV4-3,.,CASSRLTGFSGNTIYF,TGCGCCAGCAGCCGACTAACAGGCTTCTCTGGAAACACCATATATTTT
.,TRBJ1-6,TRBV19,.,CASSMTGRNSPLHF,TGTGCCAGTAGTATGACCGGCAGGAATTCACCCCTCCACTTT
few,TRBJ2-1,TRBV6-1,TRBD2,CASSELAGDHNEQFF,TGTGCCAGCAGTGAACTAGCGGGAGATCACAATGAGCAGTTCTTC
few,TRBJ1-2,TRBV7-9,.,CASSLVGGLGYGYTF,TGTGCCAGCAGCTTAGTTGGGGGGCTCGGCTATGGCTACACCTTC
many,TRBJ1-1,TRBV7-2,.,CASSRFLGDTEAFF,TGTGCCAGCAGCCGCTTTTTGGGGGACACTGAAGCTTTCTTT
.,TRBJ2-2,TRBV29-1,.,CSVTSGWGTGELFF,TGCAGCGTAACGAGCGGATGGGGCACCGGGGAGCTGTTTTTT
.,TRBJ2-5,TRBV28,TRBD1,CASSSTGGWETQYF,TGTGCCAGCAGTTCGACAGGGGGCTGGGAGACCCAGTACTTC
.,TRBJ2-1,TRBV28,.,CASSILRNEQFF,TGTGCCAGCAGTATACTGAGGAATGAGCAGTTCTTC
.,TRBJ2-3,TRBV28,TRBD1,CASSFGQATDTQYF,TGTGCCAGCAGTTTTGGACAGGCGACAGATACGCAGTATTTT
.,TRBJ2-1,TRBV7-2,TRBD2,CASSLARGAEQFF,TGTGCCAGCAGCTTAGCGCGGGGGGCTGAGCAGTTCTTC
.,TRBJ2-7,TRBV19,TRBD1,CASTTWGQGLVYEQYF,TGTGCCAGTACCACCTGGGGACAGGGGCTTGTATACGAGCAGTACTTC
few,TRBJ2-5,TRBV6-2/TRBV6-3,.,CASSTGRTYQETQYF,TGTGCCAGCAGTACCGGACGGACGTACCAAGAGACCCAGTACTTC
few,TRBJ2-5,TRBV20-1,.,CSARDPSGGQETQYF,TGCAGTGCTAGAGATCCTTCGGGTGGGCAAGAGACCCAGTACTTC
few,TRBJ2-7,TRBV20-1,TRBD1,CSAAPGTDDEQYF,TGCAGTGCTGCCCCCGGGACAGATGACGAGCAGTACTTC
.,TRBJ1-1,TRBV29-1,.,CSATYIMNTEAFF,TGCAGCGCCACTTACATCATGAACACTGAAGCTTTCTTT
few,TRBJ1-1,TRBV6-1,.,CASSPPRRNTEAFF,TGTGCCAGCAGTCCGCCTCGGCGAAACACTGAAGCTTTCTTT
few,TRBJ2-6,TRBV19,.,CASSKYSVGANVLTF,TGTGCCAGTAGTAAATATTCTGTAGGGGCCAACGTCCTGACTTTC
few,TRBJ1-5,TRBV5-6,TRBD1,CASSGRGRGNQPQHF,TGTGCCAGCAGCGGCAGGGGGCGAGGGAATCAGCCCCAGCATTTT
.,TRBJ2-5,TRBV7-9,.,CASSLSGAGHGETQYF,TGTGCCAGCAGCTTAAGTGGGGCTGGACACGGAGAGACCCAGTACTTC